This T cell receptor (beta chain) was captured in a study of blood T cells in healthy people across ages. Study-wide findings and caveats: Naive T cell percentage strongly correlated with TCR beta diversity.

A word on this clonotype: Antigen: not known.

It was with a sample-barcoded 5' primer and a J-beta primer mix that a second PCR of about 6 to 12 cycles was run. TCRdb fed the 5' RACE reads into MiXCR, producing one record per CDR3 protein. The sample contains around 1,500,000 distinct CDR3 sequences, approximately 42% of which appear only once. Germline CDR1 is LNHDA and CDR2 is SQIVND (reference sequence). This CDR3 contains 13 residues. Sequencing used blood. The TCR sequence derives from a woman aged 18-30 years in good health. This chain links TRBV19 with TRBJ2-3, with a possible D match to TRBD2 (6 bases). The CDR3: CASTGREADTQYF. CDR3 bases: TGTGCATCGACTGGGCGGGAAGCAGATACGCAGTATTTT.